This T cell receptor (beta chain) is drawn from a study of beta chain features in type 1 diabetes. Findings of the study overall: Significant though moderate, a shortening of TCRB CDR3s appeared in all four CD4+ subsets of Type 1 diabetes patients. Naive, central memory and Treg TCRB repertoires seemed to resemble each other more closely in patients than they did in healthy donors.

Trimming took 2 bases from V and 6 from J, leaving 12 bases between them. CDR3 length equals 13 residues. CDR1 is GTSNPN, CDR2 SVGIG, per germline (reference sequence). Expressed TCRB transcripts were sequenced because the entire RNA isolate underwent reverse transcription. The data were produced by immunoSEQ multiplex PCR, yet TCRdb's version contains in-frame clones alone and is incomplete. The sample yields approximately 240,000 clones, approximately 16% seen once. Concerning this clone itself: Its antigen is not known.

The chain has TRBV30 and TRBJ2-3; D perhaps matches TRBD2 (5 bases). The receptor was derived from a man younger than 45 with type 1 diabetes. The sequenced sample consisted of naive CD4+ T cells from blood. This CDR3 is CAWSNGAGDTQYF. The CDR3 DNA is TGTGCCTGGAGTAACGGCGCGGGTGATACGCAGTATTTT. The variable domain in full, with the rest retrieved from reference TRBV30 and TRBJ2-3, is SQTIHQWPATLVQPVGSPLSLECTVEGTSNPNLYWYRQAAGRGLQLLFYSVGIGQISSEVPQNLSASRPQDRQFILSSKKLLLSDSGFYLCAWSNGAGDTQYFGPGTRLTVL.